This TCR beta chain originates from a study of blood T cell repertoires in COVID-19. In regard to this clone: Other DNA sequences in this sample translate to the same CDR3.

With 3 bases removed from V and 1 base from J, the gap between germline ends came to 7 bases. The CDR3 has 14 residues. In germline, CDR1 is LNHDA, CDR2 SQIVND (reference sequence). Clones were read by immunoSEQ multiplex PCR, and TCRdb kept only the in-frame ones, dropping some. The data hold 140,000 to 150,000 clones, with roughly nine tenths observed a single time. Sequenced input: peripheral blood. J is TRBJ1-5 and V is TRBV19; unclear D gene. This sequence was found in a human donor with COVID-19, enrolled during active disease. The donor label of this sample is uncertain. In DNA, the CDR3 is TGTGCCAGTAGTATCGAGGGAAGCAATCAGCCCCAGCATTTT. This encodes CASSIEGSNQPQHF. The entire variable domain, with the rest obtained from reference TRBV19 and TRBJ1-5, is as follows: DGGITQSPKYLFRKEGQNVTLSCEQNLNHDAMYWYRQDPGQGLRLIYYSQIVNDFQKGDIAEGYSVSREKKESFPLTVTSAQKNPTAFYLCASSIEGSNQPQHFGDGTRLSIL.